The 28 T cell receptor beta chains below come from one sample, sequenced in a study of T cell clonotyping in hematopoietic cell transplantation (dated by TCRdb to the early 2020s). Library method: the immunoSEQ multiplex PCR assay. The immuneACCESS repertoire file appears here via TCRdb, limited to in-frame rearrangements. These files lack a portion of the clones; in checked studies, under half of the deficit traces to unresolved V genes, and the cause of the others is not known. This sample lists approximately 17,000 clones; under 90% were detected once. The top ten constitute approximately 3% of the sample. The sample consisted of peripheral blood mononuclear cells. The source of these receptors is a man over 45 in good health. Some clones in this sample may be carry-over from other donors' samples.

The genes are TRBV6-5 and TRBJ1-3; TRBD1 might be the D (6 bases). Trimming left V 4 bases short and J 2 bases short, with 12 bases between. CDR1 MNHEY and CDR2 SVGAGI come from the germline V gene. The CDR3 covers 15 residues. The DNA for the CDR3 is TGTGCCAGCAGTTCCAGGGGAGGGGCTGGAAACACCATATATTTT. Translated: CASSSRGGAGNTIYF.

The chain carries TRBV7-2 and TRBJ1-4; D gene uncertain. Germline CDR1 SGHTA, CDR2 FQGNSA. V lost 5 bases, J lost 0 bases, and 7 bases lay in between. The CDR3 covers 14 residues. DNA for the CDR3: TGTGCCAGCAGCCGGGCCTCAACTAATGAAAAACTGTTTTTT. It yields the protein CASSRASTNEKLFF.

CDR3 DNA: TGTGCCAGTAGTCCGGGCCCGAGGGGCCGGCCCCAGCATTTT. This codes for CASSPGPRGRPQHF. This rearrangement joins TRBV19 to TRBJ1-5, with D possibly matching TRBD1 (5 bases). CDR1 and CDR2 from the germline V gene are LNHDA and SQIVND (reference sequence). The V end was cut by 5 bases, the J end by 9 bases, with 17 bases between. The CDR3 runs to 14 residues.

The V call is TRBV7-3, the J call TRBJ1-5; TRBD1 might be the D (6 bases). Trimming shortened V by 5 bases and J by 4 bases, and 9 bases separated the two germline ends. The CDR3 totals 13 residues. The germline V gene encodes CDR1 SGHTA and CDR2 FQGTGA. CDR3 sequence (DNA): TGTGCCAGCAGCCTTCAGGGGAATCAGCCCCAGCATTTT. It specifies CASSLQGNQPQHF.

The gene calls are TRBV19 and TRBJ1-2; the D is unclear. V lost 6 bases and J 8 bases, leaving 10 bases between the germline ends. Germline CDR1 and CDR2: LNHDA and SQIVND (reference sequence). This CDR3 is built from 11 residues. The CDR3 sequence is CASRYGNGYTF. The CDR3 DNA reads as TGTGCCAGTAGATATGGGAACGGCTACACCTTC.

This chain links TRBV6-5 with TRBJ2-7; weak D call: TRBD1 (5 bases). V lost 2 bases and J 5 bases, leaving 10 bases between the germline ends. Germline CDR1 MNHEY, CDR2 SVGAGI. There are 13 residues in the CDR3. The CDR3 is CASSYDSVDEQYF. CDR3 coding DNA: TGTGCCAGCAGTTACGACAGTGTAGACGAGCAGTACTTC.

The V and J genes are TRBV7-2 and TRBJ2-5; D is undetermined. The CDR3 totals 13 residues. Trimming left V 5 bases short and J 4 bases short, with 11 bases between. The germline V gene has CDR1 SGHTA and CDR2 FQGNSA. CDR3 nucleotide sequence: TGTGCCAGCAGCCCGAAGCAGAGAGAGACCCAGTACTTC. Protein sequence: CASSPKQRETQYF.

This chain links TRBV6-1 with TRBJ1-2; D is ambiguous. The CDR3 is made up of 13 amino acids. The V gene lost 6 bases and the J gene lost 2 bases, with 10 bases spanning the gap. Per germline, CDR1 MNHNS and CDR2 SASEGT. Here the CDR3 DNA reads TGTGCCAGCAGCTCCTGGGAGAACTATGGCTACACCTTC. Translated: CASSSWENYGYTF.

This rearrangement joins TRBV7-2 to TRBJ2-5, with D possibly called TRBD1 or TRBD2 (5 bases each). Germline V gene sequence: CDR1 SGHTA, CDR2 FQGNSA. This CDR3 is built from 15 residues. Trimming left V 4 bases short and J 5 bases short, with 17 bases between. CDR3 DNA: TGTGCCAGCAGCTACGTGGGACGGGGAATGGAGACCCAGTACTTC. Protein: CASSYVGRGMETQYF.

This clone has just one count. The chain joins TRBV23-1 to TRBJ2-7; a possible D gene is TRBD1 (6 bases). TRBV23-1 qualifies as an ORF whose function is uncertain. The length of the CDR3 is 16 residues. Trimming shortened V by 0 bases and J by 4 bases, and 16 bases separated the two germline ends. In DNA, the CDR3 is TGCGCCAGCAGTCAATCGAGAGGGACACAGGGTTACGAGCAGTACTTC. Amino acid sequence: CASSQSRGTQGYEQYF.

The V and J genes are TRBV5-4 and TRBJ1-2; D is undetermined. Germline assignment: CDR1 SGHNT and CDR2 YYREEE (reference sequence). V gave up 0 bases and J gave up 0 bases, with 9 bases separating them. The CDR3 has 15 residues. The CDR3 sequence: CASSLGASPNYGYTF. The CDR3 DNA reads TGTGCCAGCAGCTTGGGAGCCTCACCTAACTATGGCTACACCTTC.

The gene calls are TRBV7-3 and TRBJ1-2; the match to TRBD1 covers 7 bases. J lost 6 bases, V lost 1 base, and 2 bases had no gene match. The germline CDR1 and CDR2 sequences are SGHTA and FQGTGA. This CDR3 spans 13 amino acids. This CDR3 is CASSLRTGDGYTF. CDR3 nucleotide sequence: TGTGCCAGCAGCTTAAGGACAGGCGATGGCTACACCTTC.

The chain has TRBV30 and TRBJ1-1; a possible D gene is TRBD1 (5 bases). The CDR3 length is 11 residues. The V and J ends lost 5 bases and 8 bases respectively, with 12 bases between them. Germline CDR1 reads GTSNPN; CDR2 reads SVGIG (reference sequence). The CDR3 region has the DNA TGTGCCTGGGGCAGGGTGTCCGAAGCTTTCTTT. Its translation is CAWGRVSEAFF.

The chain employs TRBV19 and TRBJ2-7; TRBD1 agrees at 8 bases. The V and J ends lost 1 base and 6 bases, in that order; junction bases with no gene match: 2. The length of the CDR3 is 13 residues. Germline CDR1 is LNHDA and CDR2 is SQIVND (reference sequence). The CDR3 here is CASSIVTGGEQYF. CDR3 in DNA: TGTGCCAGTAGTATAGTTACAGGGGGCGAGCAGTACTTC.

This chain joins TRBV7-6 and TRBJ1-1; the D gene is possibly TRBD1 (5 bases). Germline V gives CDR1 SGHVS, CDR2 FNYEAQ. This CDR3 spans 16 amino acids. Trimming left V 3 bases short and J 0 bases short, with 14 bases between. CDR3 residues: CASSLGVGPLNTEAFF. DNA of the CDR3: TGTGCCAGCAGCTTGGGGGTTGGACCATTGAACACTGAAGCTTTCTTT.

The chain uses TRBV6-1 and TRBJ1-5; D possibly corresponds to TRBD1 (5 bases). V was clipped by 4 bases and J by 3 bases, with 7 bases between them. The germline V gene encodes CDR1 MNHNS and CDR2 SASEGT. The CDR3 totals 13 residues. The CDR3 region is CASSGQYNQPQHF. In nucleotides, the CDR3 is TGTGCCAGCAGTGGACAGTACAATCAGCCCCAGCATTTT.

This clone was observed a single time. The chain has TRBV20-1 and TRBJ2-3; D gene ambiguous. Trimming left V 1 base short and J 5 bases short, with 4 bases between. This CDR3 has 11 amino acids. Germline V lookup: CDR1 DFQATT, CDR2 SNEGSKA (reference sequence). Here the CDR3 DNA reads TGCAGTGCTAGAGCGGGAGATACGCAGTATTTT. Translated: CSARAGDTQYF.

The chain is built from TRBV25-1 and TRBJ2-5; TRBD1 agrees at 7 bases. V dropped 7 bases and J dropped 5; count of bases not matched to a gene: 10. There are 14 residues in the CDR3. CDR1 MGHDK and CDR2 SYGVNS come from the germline V gene. Here the CDR3 reads CASTEGAGPETQYF. The CDR3 coding sequence is TGTGCCAGCACCGAGGGGGCAGGGCCGGAGACCCAGTACTTC.

This chain joins TRBV6-1 and TRBJ2-7; D possibly uses TRBD1 or TRBD2 (5 bases each). Germline V gene lookup returns CDR1 MNHNS and CDR2 SASEGT. This CDR3 contains 14 residues. The V end was cut by 3 bases, the J end by 3 bases, with 12 bases between. Here the CDR3 DNA reads TGTGCCAGCAGTGAGGCCGGGACGGGCTACGAGCAGTACTTC. Protein product: CASSEAGTGYEQYF.

For this clone: This sample also contains other DNA sequences that code for the same CDR3. V is TRBV7-2 and J is TRBJ1-2, with a tentative D call TRBD1 (6 bases). Trimming pared 1 base from V and 5 bases from J, leaving 11 bases between. The CDR3 runs to 14 residues. From germline, CDR1 is SGHTA and CDR2 FQGNSA. CDR3 protein: CASSLGTANYGYTF. In DNA form, the CDR3 reads TGTGCCAGCAGCTTAGGGACAGCAAATTATGGCTACACCTTC.

The rearrangement joins TRBV5-6 to TRBJ2-5; tentative D call: TRBD1 (5 bases). CDR1 SGHDT and CDR2 YYEEEE come from the germline V gene. V was trimmed by 4 bases and J by 7 bases, leaving 14 bases between them. CDR3 length: 13 amino acids. As DNA, the CDR3 is TGTGCCAGCAGCCTACAGGTTGTAGGGACCCAGTACTTC. Residues: CASSLQVVGTQYF.

This clone was detected only a few times. The DNA for the CDR3 is TGTGCCAGCACGATGAACACTGAAGCTTTCTTT. It specifies CASTMNTEAFF. The chain joins TRBV2 to TRBJ1-1; D gene unclear. The V gene's germline CDR1 is SNHLY and CDR2 FYNNEI. The CDR3 sequence is 11 residues long. Trimming removed 7 bases at V and 0 bases at J, with 3 bases between.

The chain uses TRBV19 and TRBJ1-5; 10 positions agree with TRBD1. Germline V gives CDR1 LNHDA, CDR2 SQIVND (reference sequence). The length of the CDR3 is 14 residues. V lost 8 bases to trimming and J lost 4 bases; unmatched junction nucleotides: 5. CDR3 residues: CASQGQGINQPQHF. The CDR3 bases are TGTGCCAGTCAGGGACAGGGGATTAATCAGCCCCAGCATTTT.

The V gene is TRBV7-2, the J gene TRBJ1-1; no clear D gene. The CDR3 has 13 residues. Trimming removed 5 bases from V and 1 base from J, with 8 bases in between. CDR1 and CDR2 (germline): SGHTA, FQGNSA. For the CDR3, the DNA is TGTGCCAGCAGCCCACAACAGAACACTGAAGCTTTCTTT. It yields the protein CASSPQQNTEAFF.

This sequence joins TRBV30 and TRBJ2-3, with 12 nucleotides matching TRBD1. This CDR3 has 14 residues. V was clipped by 4 bases and J by 6 bases; unmatched bases: 5. Germline CDR1 is GTSNPN and CDR2 is SVGIG (reference sequence). CDR3 coding DNA: TGTGCCTGGATCCGGGACAGGGGGCTCGATACGCAGTATTTT. Its translation is CAWIRDRGLDTQYF.

The chain joins TRBV30 to TRBJ1-2, with D maybe TRBD1 (5 bases). Looked up from germline, CDR1 is GTSNPN and CDR2 is SVGIG (reference sequence). Trimming took off 2 bases at V and 2 bases at J, with 15 bases between the two ends. The CDR3 spans 15 residues. The CDR3 DNA is TGTGCCTGGAGTCCTCGGGGCGTCCCAAACTATGGCTACACCTTC. Protein sequence: CAWSPRGVPNYGYTF. Combining the CDR3 with reference TRBV30 and TRBJ1-2 gives the whole variable domain SQTIHQWPATLVQPVGSPLSLECTVEGTSNPNLYWYRQAAGRGLQLLFYSVGIGQISSEVPQNLSASRPQDRQFILSSKKLLLSDSGFYLCAWSPRGVPNYGYTFGSGTRLTVV.

This sequence joins TRBV29-1 and TRBJ2-7, with a weak D call TRBD2 (6 bases). CDR1 SQVTM and CDR2 ANQGSEA come from the germline V gene. The CDR3 covers 13 residues. V shed 3 bases and J shed 0 bases, with 9 bases lying between them. The CDR3 nucleotides are TGCAGCGTTGACTTACTAGCCTCCTACGAGCAGTACTTC. It encodes CSVDLLASYEQYF.

The chain combines TRBV25-1 with TRBJ2-1; 9 nucleotides match TRBD1. V dropped 3 bases and J dropped 2; count of bases not matched to a gene: 2. CDR1 is MGHDK, CDR2 SYGVNS, per germline. The CDR3 is 15 amino acids. The CDR3 here is CASSDGTGTYNEQFF. CDR3 nucleotides: TGTGCCAGCAGTGACGGGACAGGGACCTACAATGAGCAGTTCTTC.